This T cell receptor (beta chain) was found in a study of cytomegalovirus exposure and HLA in healthy donors. V shed 1 base, J shed 5 bases, and the junction held 7 bases outside the gene matches. The CDR3 runs 17 residues. Germline V CDR1 and CDR2: MGHDK, SYGVNS. About this clone: Its matching antigen is unknown.

PCR primers comprised 60 Vbeta and 13 Jbeta primers. Assay: immunoSEQ multiplex PCR; the TCRdb copy retains only in-frame clones and omits some. The table has under 250,000 clones, about 72% seen once; the top ten hold 3% to 4%. Study-wide findings and caveats: In a later analysis, across HLA loci, associated TCR counts were highest for DRB1, lowest for HLA-C. The study recorded over 150 TCR beta chains that were cytomegalovirus-associated.

This receptor was obtained from a male donor in good health and CMV-seronegative. Sequences were obtained from PBMCs. The chain combines TRBV25-1 with TRBJ2-2, with 10 bases that match TRBD2. The CDR3 DNA follows: TGTGCCAGCAGTGAATGGTCTAGCGGGAGAGGTACCGGGGAGCTGTTTTTT. Protein: CASSEWSSGRGTGELFF.